Following are 15 T cell receptor beta chains from one sample sequenced in a study of blood T cell repertoires in COVID-19. Measured with immunoSEQ multiplex PCR; TCRdb has only the in-frame clones, and not every one. The data contain 65,000 to 85,000 clones, about 86% of them singletons. Sequenced sample: peripheral blood. The origin of the receptors is an elderly man with COVID-19, enrolled during active disease.

This clone has more than one count but fewer than ten. The gene calls are TRBV3-1 (or the pseudogene TRBV3-2) and TRBJ1-1, with TRBD1 matching 12 bases. This CDR3 spans 13 amino acids. The junction had 6 bases not matched to a gene; V was cut back by 6 bases and J by 10 bases. CDR1 LGHDT and CDR2 YNNKEL come from the germline V gene (reference sequence). As DNA, the CDR3 is TGTGCCAGCAGTCCCGGGACAGGGGGCGTAGCTTTCTTT. Its translation: CASSPGTGGVAFF.

The CDR3, as DNA: TGTGCCAGCACACAACAGGGGGTTAACTATGGCTACACCTTC. Translating it yields CASTQQGVNYGYTF. The genes are TRBV7-9 and TRBJ1-2; 8 bases align to TRBD1. The CDR3 is 14 residues long. V gave up 7 bases and J gave up 1 base; unmatched junction bases: 5. Germline CDR1 is SEHNR and CDR2 is FQNEAQ (reference sequence).

The chain recombines TRBV5-1 with TRBJ1-5; D gene unclear. This CDR3 comprises 13 residues. Looked up from germline, CDR1 is SGHRS and CDR2 is YFSETQ. Between the trimmed V and J ends, which lost 4 bases and 0 bases, there was a span of 5 bases. CDR3 region: CASSVYSNQPQHF. CDR3 coding DNA: TGCGCCAGCAGCGTCTATAGCAATCAGCCCCAGCATTTT.

This clone was seen once. The chain links TRBV5-1 to TRBJ1-1; D uncertain. The germline V gene encodes CDR1 SGHRS and CDR2 YFSETQ. The V gene lost 0 bases and the J gene lost 7 bases, with 10 bases spanning the gap. CDR3 length: 13 residues. As DNA, the CDR3 is TGCGCCAGCAGCTTGGGCAGAAAAAATGAAGCTTTCTTT. Translated, it gives CASSLGRKNEAFF.

This clone was counted between two and nine times. This rearrangement joins TRBV10-3 to TRBJ1-3; TRBD1 might be the D (6 bases). The V gene's germline CDR1 is ENHRY and CDR2 SYGVKD. V lost 9 bases and J 0 bases, leaving 12 bases between the germline ends. The CDR3 runs to 14 residues. The CDR3 region is CAMTGSLSGNTIYF. The CDR3 DNA is TGTGCCATGACAGGTTCTCTCTCTGGAAACACCATATATTTT.

The chain has TRBV28 and TRBJ1-2; D perhaps matches TRBD1 (5 bases). CDR1 and CDR2 from the germline V gene are MDHEN and SYDVKM. The CDR3 spans 15 residues. Trimming took off 6 bases at V and 3 bases at J, with 17 bases between the two ends. The CDR3 DNA follows: TGTGCCAGCAGCGGCCCTGACAGTAACTACTATGGCTACACCTTC. Its protein product is CASSGPDSNYYGYTF.

The chain carries TRBV5-6 and TRBJ1-6; no firm D call. V was trimmed by 1 base and J by 7 bases, leaving 9 bases between them. The CDR3 totals 14 residues. CDR1 and CDR2 (germline): SGHDT, YYEEEE. Written as DNA, the CDR3 is TGTGCCAGCAGCTTGAACAGACTAAATTCACCCCTCCACTTT. It is translated as CASSLNRLNSPLHF.

The chain recombines TRBV5-1 with TRBJ1-2; 7 bases fit TRBD1. CDR3 length: 14 residues. The V and J ends lost 4 bases and 7 bases, in that order; junction bases with no gene match: 10. CDR1 SGHRS and CDR2 YFSETQ come from the germline V gene. The CDR3 protein is CASSIGRGRLGYTF. The CDR3 bases are TGCGCCAGCAGCATCGGGAGGGGGCGACTTGGCTACACCTTC. Full variable domain (missing parts from reference TRBV5-1 and TRBJ1-2): KAGVTQTPRYLIKTRGQQVTLSCSPISGHRSVSWYQQTPGQGLQFLFEYFSETQRNKGNFPGRFSGRQFSNSRSEMNVSTLELGDSALYLCASSIGRGRLGYTFGSGTRLTVV.

The chain recombines TRBV7-2 with TRBJ2-5; D gene uncertain. The germline V and J ends were trimmed by 2 bases and 5 bases, with 12 bases remaining between them. The CDR3 loop spans 14 amino acids. Germline V gene lookup returns CDR1 SGHTA and CDR2 FQGNSA. The CDR3 is CASSLNSRKETQYF. As DNA, the CDR3 is TGTGCCAGCAGCTTAAATTCCAGAAAGGAGACCCAGTACTTC.

The genes are TRBV6-2 or TRBV6-3 and TRBJ2-1; TRBD2 is a possible D gene (6 bases). Germline V gene lookup returns CDR1 MNHEY and CDR2 SVGEGT. The CDR3 is made up of 15 amino acids. Trimming cost V 4 bases and J 3 bases, with 13 bases left between them. The CDR3 sequence is CASSWTAGSYNEQFF. The CDR3 bases are TGTGCCAGCAGTTGGACGGCGGGGAGCTACAATGAGCAGTTCTTC.

The chain is built from TRBV19 and TRBJ1-1, with 10 bases aligning to TRBD1. V lost 0 bases to trimming and J lost 3 bases; unmatched junction nucleotides: 1. Germline V gene sequence: CDR1 LNHDA, CDR2 SQIVND (reference sequence). This CDR3 region has 15 residues. The CDR3 region is CASSIEGTGDTEAFF. CDR3 sequence (DNA): TGTGCCAGTAGTATAGAGGGGACAGGGGACACTGAAGCTTTCTTT.

V gene TRBV7-3 combines with J gene TRBJ2-1; TRBD1 agrees at 7 bases. The length of the CDR3 is 14 residues. V trimming: 5 bases; J trimming: 6 bases; junction bases outside the gene matches: 7. Germline CDR1 and CDR2: SGHTA and FQGTGA. For the CDR3, the DNA is TGTGCCAGCAGCCCACAGGGGTCCCCCAATGAGCAGTTCTTC. Protein: CASSPQGSPNEQFF.

This clone was seen just once. V is TRBV7-3 and J is TRBJ1-1, with D possibly TRBD1 on 5 matching bases. CDR1 is SGHTA and CDR2 is FQGTGA in the germline V gene. Between the trimmed V and J ends, which lost 3 bases and 2 bases, there was a span of 10 bases. The CDR3 length is 14 residues. The CDR3 loop reads CASSFTGGNTEAFF. CDR3 coding DNA: TGTGCCAGCAGCTTTACAGGTGGAAACACTGAAGCTTTCTTT.

CDR3 loop: CASSLAVWSGEQYF. Written as DNA, the CDR3 is TGCGCCAGCAGTCTAGCGGTTTGGAGCGGCGAGCAGTACTTC. The rearrangement links TRBV4-1 to TRBJ2-7, with 7 bases fitting TRBD2. V lost 6 bases to trimming and J lost 6 bases; unmatched junction nucleotides: 11. The CDR3 contains 14 residues. CDR1 is MGHRA and CDR2 is YSYEKL in the germline V gene.

The chain carries TRBV6-5 and TRBJ2-3; D gene ambiguous. The germline CDR1 and CDR2 sequences are MNHEY and SVGAGI. V was shortened by 1 base and J by 0 bases, with 11 bases between the two germline ends. There are 16 residues in the CDR3. CDR3 nucleotide sequence: TGTGCCAGCAGTTACTATCCCCCAGCGAGCACAGATACGCAGTATTTT. Its translation: CASSYYPPASTDTQYF.